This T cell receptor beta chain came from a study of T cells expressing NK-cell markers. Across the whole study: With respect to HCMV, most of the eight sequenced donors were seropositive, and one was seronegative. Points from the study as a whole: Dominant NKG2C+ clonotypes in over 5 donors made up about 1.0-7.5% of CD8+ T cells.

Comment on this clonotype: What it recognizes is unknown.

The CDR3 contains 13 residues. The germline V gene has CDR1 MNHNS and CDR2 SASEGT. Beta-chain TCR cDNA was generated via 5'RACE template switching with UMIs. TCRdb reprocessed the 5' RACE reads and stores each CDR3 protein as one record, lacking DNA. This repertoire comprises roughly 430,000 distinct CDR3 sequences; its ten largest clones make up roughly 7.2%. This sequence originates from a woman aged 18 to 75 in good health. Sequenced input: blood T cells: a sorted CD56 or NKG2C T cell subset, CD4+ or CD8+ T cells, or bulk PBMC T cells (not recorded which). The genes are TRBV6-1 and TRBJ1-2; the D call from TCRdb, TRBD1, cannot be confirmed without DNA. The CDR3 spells CASSDLPGSGYTF.